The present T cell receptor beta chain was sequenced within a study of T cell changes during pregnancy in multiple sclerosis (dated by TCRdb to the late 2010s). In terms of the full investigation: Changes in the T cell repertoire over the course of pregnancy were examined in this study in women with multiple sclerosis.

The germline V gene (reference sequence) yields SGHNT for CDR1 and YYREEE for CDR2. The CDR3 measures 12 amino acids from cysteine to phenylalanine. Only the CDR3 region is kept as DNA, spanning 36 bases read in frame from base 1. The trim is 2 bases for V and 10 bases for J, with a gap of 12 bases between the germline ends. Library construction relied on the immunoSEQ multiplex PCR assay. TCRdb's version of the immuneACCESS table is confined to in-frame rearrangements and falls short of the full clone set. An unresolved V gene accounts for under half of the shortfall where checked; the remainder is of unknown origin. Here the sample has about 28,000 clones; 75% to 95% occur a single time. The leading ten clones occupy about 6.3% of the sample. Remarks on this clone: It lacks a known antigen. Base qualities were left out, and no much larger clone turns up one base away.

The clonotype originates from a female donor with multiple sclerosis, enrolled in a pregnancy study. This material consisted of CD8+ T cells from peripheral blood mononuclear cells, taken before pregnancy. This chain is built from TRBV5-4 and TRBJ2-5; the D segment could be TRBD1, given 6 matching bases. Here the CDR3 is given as CASSFRGSDQYF. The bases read TGTGCCAGCAGCTTTAGGGGGAGTGACCAGTACTTC.